Shown below are 19 T cell receptor beta chains from a single sample sequenced in a study of T cell responses to AZD1222 COVID-19 vaccine. Profiling relied on immunoSEQ multiplex PCR, and the TCRdb table lists in-frame clones only, not all of them. The sample consists of 70,000 to 95,000 clones, more than 70% of them appearing once. Material: peripheral blood, obtained on day 0 of AZD1222 vaccination. Every receptor here comes from an adult in good health.

The chain employs TRBV6-5 and TRBJ1-4; D is unresolved. CDR1 and CDR2 (germline): MNHEY, SVGAGI. The CDR3 spans 13 residues. Trimming removed 4 bases from V and 5 bases from J, with 8 bases in between. The CDR3 loop reads CASSLQQNEKLFF. CDR3 coding DNA: TGTGCCAGCAGTTTACAGCAAAATGAAAAACTGTTTTTT.

This chain links TRBV27 with TRBJ2-3; TRBD2 matches 8 bases. V shed 2 bases and J 3 bases; nucleotides not matched to a gene: 10. The germline gives CDR1 MNHEY, CDR2 SMNVEV (reference sequence). This CDR3 is 17 amino acids long. The CDR3 nucleotides are TGTGCCAGCAGTTTACCCCCCGGGGGGGGTTGGACAGATACGCAGTATTTT. Its protein product is CASSLPPGGGWTDTQYF.

This chain links TRBV2 with TRBJ2-2; 9 bases match TRBD2. From germline, CDR1 is SNHLY and CDR2 FYNNEI. V was clipped by 7 bases and J by 7 bases; unmatched bases: 10. The CDR3 totals 15 residues. This CDR3 reads CASIWAGGPNGELFF. CDR3 coding DNA: TGTGCCAGCATCTGGGCGGGAGGGCCTAACGGGGAGCTGTTTTTT.

This clone occurred once. J is TRBJ1-5 and V is TRBV7-8; D remains unclear. The CDR3 totals 14 residues. V lost 5 bases and J 6 bases, leaving 14 bases between the germline ends. Germline lookup yields CDR1 SGHVS and CDR2 FQNEAQ. DNA of the CDR3: TGTGCCAGCAGCCCGGTAACCCCCAGTCAGCCCCAGCATTTT. This sequence encodes CASSPVTPSQPQHF.

The chain links TRBV9 to TRBJ2-2; no definite D call. This CDR3 contains 16 residues. Germline-derived CDR1 and CDR2 are SGDLS and YYNGEE. V gave up 3 bases and J gave up 1 base, with 13 bases separating them. In nucleotides, the CDR3 is TGTGCCAGCAGCGCTCTAGGGTGGGGGAACACCGGGGAGCTGTTTTTT. It is translated as CASSALGWGNTGELFF. Full variable domain (remainder filled in from reference TRBV9 and TRBJ2-2): DSGVTQTPKHLITATGQRVTLRCSPRSGDLSVYWYQQSLDQGLQFLIQYYNGEERAKGNILERFSAQQFPDLHSELNLSSLELGDSALYFCASSALGWGNTGELFFGEGSRLTVL.

The chain has TRBV28 and TRBJ1-5; D remains unclear. CDR1 is MDHEN, CDR2 SYDVKM, per germline. V lost 6 bases and J 2 bases, leaving 5 bases between the germline ends. The CDR3 totals 12 residues. The DNA for the CDR3 is TGTGCCAGCAGACTGGGCAATCAGCCCCAGCATTTT. This codes for CASRLGNQPQHF.

This chain joins TRBV29-1 and TRBJ2-3; perhaps D is TRBD1 or TRBD2 (5 bases each). This CDR3 is 13 amino acids long. V lost 4 bases to trimming and J lost 0 bases, with 8 bases between them. Germline V gene lookup returns CDR1 SQVTM and CDR2 ANQGSEA. In nucleotides, the CDR3 is TGCAGCGTTGCGGGACGTAGCACAGATACGCAGTATTTT. This sequence encodes CSVAGRSTDTQYF.

This clone has only one observation. V gene TRBV4-1 combines with J gene TRBJ2-1, with D perhaps TRBD1 (6 bases). This CDR3 region has 17 residues. CDR1 and CDR2 (germline): MGHRA, YSYEKL. The germline V and J ends were trimmed by 1 base and 5 bases, with 18 bases remaining between them. The CDR3 is CASSQGGGRRVNNEQFF. CDR3 coding DNA: TGCGCCAGCAGCCAAGGTGGGGGCAGACGAGTGAACAATGAGCAGTTCTTC.

This sequence joins TRBV3-1 (or the pseudogene TRBV3-2) and TRBJ1-3; D not certain. CDR1 LGHDT and CDR2 YNNKEL come from the germline V gene (reference sequence). The V end lost 3 bases, the J end lost 9 bases, and 9 bases lay between the germline ends. This CDR3 spans 12 amino acids. The CDR3, as DNA: TGTGCCAGCAGCCAGCGGGGAGCCACCATATATTTT. This encodes CASSQRGATIYF.

V is TRBV6-5 and J is TRBJ2-2, with 7 nucleotides matching TRBD2. This CDR3 has 14 amino acids. Germline CDR1 is MNHEY and CDR2 is SVGAGI. V trimming: 7 bases; J trimming: 1 base; junction bases outside the gene matches: 3. CDR3 in amino acids: CASTGGGNTGELFF. The CDR3 bases are TGTGCCAGCACTGGCGGGGGGAACACCGGGGAGCTGTTTTTT.

The chain carries TRBV14 and TRBJ2-3; TRBD1 aligns across 8 bases. CDR3 length: 12 amino acids. Germline V gives CDR1 SGHDN, CDR2 FVKESK. V shed 6 bases and J 14 bases; nucleotides not matched to a gene: 10. CDR3 DNA: TGTGCCAGCAGACTAGCAGGGGGCACTCTGTATTTT. Protein product: CASRLAGGTLYF.

The chain combines TRBV18 with TRBJ1-2; D remains unclear. CDR3 length equals 14 residues. Deletions cut 3 bases from V and 6 bases from J, with 14 bases between. Germline CDR1 KGHSH, CDR2 LQKENI. CDR3 DNA: TGTGCCAGCTCACCGGCTGCTTGGCCAGATGGCTACACCTTC. Amino acids: CASSPAAWPDGYTF.

The chain employs TRBV28 and TRBJ2-5, with TRBD1 identical over 11 bases. This CDR3 comprises 15 residues. Germline V CDR1 and CDR2: MDHEN, SYDVKM. Losses at the gene ends were 6 bases for V and 6 bases for J; bases not matched to a gene: 9. The CDR3 DNA reads TGTGCCAGCAGCCCCGCGGGACAGGGGGAAAAGACCCAGTACTTC. Translated, it gives CASSPAGQGEKTQYF. Full variable domain (remainder filled in from reference TRBV28 and TRBJ2-5): DVKVTQSSRYLVKRTGEKVFLECVQDMDHENMFWYRQDPGLGLRLIYFSYDVKMKEKGDIPEGYSVSREKKERFSLILESASTNQTSMYLCASSPAGQGEKTQYFGPGTRLLVL.

This sequence joins TRBV5-1 and TRBJ1-2, with a possible D match to TRBD1 (5 bases). Germline lookup yields CDR1 SGHRS and CDR2 YFSETQ. Trimming shortened V by 3 bases and J by 5 bases, and 11 bases separated the two germline ends. The CDR3 sequence is 13 residues long. CDR3 coding DNA: TGCGCCAGCAGCTATGGGGACGGATATGGCTACACCTTC. Its protein product is CASSYGDGYGYTF.

The rearrangement links TRBV29-1 to TRBJ2-7; no reliable D call. The length of the CDR3 is 13 residues. CDR1 is SQVTM and CDR2 is ANQGSEA in the germline V gene. Between the trimmed V and J ends, which lost 4 bases and 4 bases, there was a span of 14 bases. In nucleotides, the CDR3 is TGCAGCGTTGTAGGTCTCCCCGATTACGAGCAGTACTTC. It codes for CSVVGLPDYEQYF.

The V call is TRBV5-6, the J call TRBJ2-1; 8 nucleotides match TRBD2. The J segment lost 7 bases and the V segment lost 4 bases, leaving 16 bases of the junction unmatched. CDR1 SGHDT and CDR2 YYEEEE come from the germline V gene. CDR3 length equals 17 residues. CDR3 coding DNA: TGTGCCAGCAGCCCCTCCCACGGGAGGGCCCTCGGGAATGAGCAGTTCTTC. It codes for CASSPSHGRALGNEQFF.

V usage is TRBV18 and J usage is TRBJ2-7; D may be TRBD1 (6 bases). Trimming cost V 6 bases and J 0 bases, with 15 bases left between them. The germline CDR1 and CDR2 sequences are KGHSH and LQKENI. The CDR3 runs 15 residues. CDR3 bases: TGTGCCAGCTCCCAAACCGGGACACTCTCCTACGAGCAGTACTTC. It is translated as CASSQTGTLSYEQYF.

J is TRBJ1-5 and V is TRBV27; D call uncertain. The CDR3 loop spans 13 amino acids. The V gene lost 3 bases and the J gene lost 1 base, with 4 bases spanning the gap. The germline gives CDR1 MNHEY, CDR2 SMNVEV (reference sequence). The CDR3 region is CASSLSSNQPQHF. For the CDR3, the DNA is TGTGCCAGCAGTTTGTCGAGCAATCAGCCCCAGCATTTT.

This chain links TRBV5-1 with TRBJ2-7; no clear D gene. The CDR3 has 16 residues. V was pared by 5 bases and J by 0 bases, with 18 bases between. CDR1 and CDR2 from the germline V gene are SGHRS and YFSETQ. This CDR3 reads CASSPDRPLSSYEQYF. For the CDR3, the DNA is TGCGCCAGCAGTCCCGATCGACCCCTTAGCTCCTACGAGCAGTACTTC.